This entry lists 23 T cell receptor beta chains sequenced from one sample in a study of cytomegalovirus exposure and HLA in healthy donors. The PCR made use of 60 Vbeta and 13 Jbeta primers. Sequencing was performed with immunoSEQ multiplex PCR; in TCRdb, only in-frame clones are kept and a portion is missing. The sample holds over 110,000 clones; around three quarters are singletons and the top ten take around 2.4%. Sequences were obtained from PBMCs. All receptors come from a woman aged 18-29 years in good health and CMV-seropositive.

The V call is TRBV29-1, the J call TRBJ2-4; 8 bases fit TRBD1. Germline V CDR1 and CDR2: SQVTM, ANQGSEA. CDR3 length: 14 amino acids. V lost 5 bases to trimming and J lost 8 bases; unmatched junction nucleotides: 11. CDR3 in DNA: TGCAGCGTTAGGGACAGGTTAAGGACAGACATTCAGTACTTC. Amino acids: CSVRDRLRTDIQYF.

The chain joins TRBV30 to TRBJ1-1, with 8 positions matching TRBD1. The V segment lost 5 bases and the J segment 4 bases; nucleotides outside the gene matches: 18. This CDR3 region has 17 residues. CDR1 GTSNPN and CDR2 SVGIG come from the germline V gene (reference sequence). In DNA, the CDR3 is TGTGCCTGGCGTTACAGGGGGTTAGGGTCTTATGGCACTGAAGCTTTCTTT. Residues: CAWRYRGLGSYGTEAFF.

The rearrangement links TRBV9 to TRBJ2-1; TRBD1 is a possible D gene (5 bases). In germline, CDR1 is SGDLS, CDR2 YYNGEE. The CDR3 is made up of 14 amino acids. Trimming removed 0 bases at V and 8 bases at J, with 12 bases between. The CDR3 loop reads CASSVGRVSDEQFF. The CDR3, as DNA: TGTGCCAGCAGCGTAGGCAGGGTTTCGGATGAGCAGTTCTTC.

Comments on this clone: One end of the junction varies from germline; a read error may be responsible. The chain has TRBV4-1 and TRBJ1-5; 10 bases map to TRBD1. This CDR3 is built from 14 residues. Germline V lookup: CDR1 MGHRA, CDR2 YSYEKL. The CDR3 DNA is TGCGCCAGCAGCCCCGGACAGGGGGATCAGTCCCAGCATTTT. It codes for CASSPGQGDQSQHF.

J is TRBJ2-7 and V is TRBV9; TRBD1 is a possible D gene (5 bases). The CDR3 runs to 15 residues. The ends were cut back, 0 bases at V and 2 bases at J, with 12 bases in the middle. The V gene's germline CDR1 is SGDLS and CDR2 YYNGEE. CDR3 sequence: CASSVGSTGTYEQYF. CDR3 nucleotide sequence: TGTGCCAGCAGCGTAGGGAGTACAGGAACCTACGAGCAGTACTTC.

This sequence joins TRBV18 and TRBJ2-2; a possible D gene is TRBD1 (6 bases). Deletions cut 2 bases from V and 5 bases from J, with 15 bases between. Germline lookup yields CDR1 KGHSH and CDR2 LQKENI. The CDR3 covers 16 residues. CDR3 sequence: CASSPRQAAATGELFF. Here the CDR3 DNA reads TGTGCCAGCTCACCAAGACAGGCCGCAGCAACCGGGGAGCTGTTTTTT.

The J gene is TRBJ2-3, the V gene TRBV5-4, with 11 bases identical to TRBD2. CDR3 length equals 15 residues. V dropped 4 bases and J dropped 4; count of bases not matched to a gene: 5. Germline V CDR1 and CDR2: SGHNT, YYREEE (reference sequence). The CDR3 DNA follows: TGTGCCAGCAGCCCGGGACTAGCGGAGGCAGATACGCAGTATTTT. Its protein is CASSPGLAEADTQYF.

This sequence joins TRBV19 and TRBJ1-1; D is perhaps TRBD1 (5 bases). V lost 9 bases, J lost 8 bases, and 16 bases lay in between. This CDR3 is 12 amino acids long. Germline V gene sequence: CDR1 LNHDA, CDR2 SQIVND (reference sequence). The CDR3 spells CASSLGPREAFF. The CDR3 coding sequence is TGTGCCAGCTCATTGGGGCCTCGAGAAGCTTTCTTT.

The chain links TRBV6-5 to TRBJ2-1; no clear D gene. Germline CDR1 is MNHEY and CDR2 is SVGAGI. The germline V and J ends were trimmed by 2 bases and 3 bases, with 8 bases remaining between them. The CDR3 contains 14 residues. The DNA for the CDR3 is TGTGCCAGCAGTTACCGGGTGGGCTACAATGAGCAGTTCTTC. Its protein is CASSYRVGYNEQFF.

This chain links TRBV29-1 with TRBJ1-5; D is unclear. Per the germline V gene, CDR1 is SQVTM and CDR2 is ANQGSEA. The CDR3 spans 14 residues. V shed 6 bases and J shed 4 bases, with 16 bases lying between them. CDR3 in amino acids: CSVTTGMGNQPQHF. CDR3 DNA: TGCAGCGTGACTACGGGGATGGGTAATCAGCCCCAGCATTTT.

This clone showed up just once. The rearrangement joins TRBV6-1 to TRBJ2-7, with 8 nucleotides matching TRBD1. The J call is uncertain, as TRBJ2-5 better fits the DNA end. The CDR3 has 12 residues. From germline, CDR1 is MNHNS and CDR2 SASEGT. CDR3 region: CASGVGTGTQYF. The CDR3 DNA sequence: TGTGCCAGCGGGGTCGGGACAGGGACCCAGTACTTC.

The chain is built from TRBV5-1 and TRBJ1-1, with D possibly being TRBD1 (5 bases). Germline V gene data show CDR1 as SGHRS and CDR2 as YFSETQ. The germline V and J ends were trimmed by 4 bases and 1 base, with 11 bases remaining between them. This CDR3 is built from 14 residues. The CDR3 DNA is TGCGCCAGCAGCGTGACAGCTAAGAACACTGAAGCTTTCTTT. Its protein is CASSVTAKNTEAFF.

The chain uses TRBV29-1 and TRBJ1-2, with D possibly matching TRBD1 (6 bases). Deletions cut 5 bases from V and 0 bases from J, with 13 bases between. The CDR3 sequence is 14 residues long. Germline-derived CDR1 and CDR2 are SQVTM and ANQGSEA. CDR3 bases: TGCAGCGTTCAACCGGGACAAGCTAACTATGGCTACACCTTC. Protein: CSVQPGQANYGYTF.

Notes on this clone: A read error may account for a junction end that differs from germline. The DNA of the CDR3 is TGTGCCAGCAGCTTAAGGGGGAACGATAATTCATCCCTCCACTTT. Translated, it gives CASSLRGNDNSSLHF. The chain recombines TRBV7-8 with TRBJ1-6; tentative D call: TRBD1 (6 bases). Germline V lookup: CDR1 SGHVS, CDR2 FQNEAQ. The CDR3 totals 15 residues.

The chain links TRBV4-1 to TRBJ2-7; perhaps TRBD2 as D (5 bases). V was trimmed by 5 bases and J by 7 bases, leaving 21 bases between them. Germline V gene lookup returns CDR1 MGHRA and CDR2 YSYEKL. The CDR3 covers 15 residues. The CDR3 nucleotides read TGCGCCAGCAGCGCTACTCTAGGGCGAAGAGGGGAGCAGTACTTC. Its translation: CASSATLGRRGEQYF.

The chain joins TRBV7-9 to TRBJ2-3, with 7 bases fitting TRBD2. Germline CDR1 is SEHNR and CDR2 is FQNEAQ (reference sequence). This CDR3 region has 13 residues. J was trimmed by 2 bases and V by 8 bases; bases with no gene match: 4. The CDR3 here is CASGGVLTDTQYF. CDR3 nucleotides: TGTGCCAGCGGGGGGGTCCTCACAGATACGCAGTATTTT.

The chain has TRBV5-6 and TRBJ2-1; 7 bases line up with TRBD1. The CDR3 length is 15 residues. Germline lookup yields CDR1 SGHDT and CDR2 YYEEEE. Trimming removed 1 base from V and 2 bases from J; junction bases left unmatched: 3. Written as DNA, the CDR3 is TGTGCCAGCAGCTTGTCGGACAGGCCCTACAATGAGCAGTTCTTC. Its translation: CASSLSDRPYNEQFF.

This chain joins TRBV5-1 and TRBJ2-3, with 11 nucleotides matching TRBD2. The CDR3 is made up of 17 amino acids. Trimming removed 4 bases from V and 0 bases from J; junction bases left unmatched: 7. The V gene's germline CDR1 is SGHRS and CDR2 YFSETQ. The CDR3 here is CASSPSSGGLSTDTQYF. In DNA form, the CDR3 reads TGCGCCAGCAGCCCCTCTAGCGGGGGGCTAAGCACAGATACGCAGTATTTT.

The chain joins TRBV18 to TRBJ1-6; D gene uncertain. The CDR3 is 13 amino acids. Trimming pared 6 bases from V and 10 bases from J, leaving 13 bases between. Germline values: CDR1 KGHSH, CDR2 LQKENI. This CDR3 is CASSFDGVSPLHF. The CDR3 nucleotides are TGTGCCAGCTCGTTCGACGGGGTGTCACCCCTCCACTTT.

V usage is TRBV5-1 and J usage is TRBJ1-4, with 7 bases that match TRBD1. This CDR3 is built from 14 residues. The germline V gene has CDR1 SGHRS and CDR2 YFSETQ. The V gene end was trimmed by 3 bases and the J gene end by 7 bases; junction bases not matched to a gene: 6. The CDR3 nucleotides read TGCGCCAGCAGCTCCGGCGACAGGGTTGAAAAACTGTTTTTT. As protein: CASSSGDRVEKLFF.

The rearrangement joins TRBV7-6 to TRBJ2-7, with D possibly being TRBD1 (6 bases). Germline assignment: CDR1 SGHVS and CDR2 FNYEAQ. CDR3 length: 15 amino acids. Between the trimmed V and J ends, which lost 1 base and 1 base, there was a span of 11 bases. The CDR3 here is CASSLGVGASYEQYF. The CDR3 DNA reads as TGTGCCAGCAGCTTAGGAGTGGGGGCGTCCTACGAGCAGTACTTC.

This clone has only a few counts. The CDR3 loop reads CASSGRQGGNTIYF. The CDR3 DNA reads as TGTGCCAGCAGTGGAAGACAGGGGGGAAACACCATATATTTT. J is TRBJ1-3 and V is TRBV6-1; 8 nucleotides align to TRBD1. The CDR3 sequence is 14 residues long. Trimming at V came to 4 bases and at J to 4 bases, leaving 3 bases not matched to a gene. CDR1 is MNHNS, CDR2 SASEGT, per germline.

The chain employs TRBV6-5 and TRBJ2-3; TRBD1 matches at 7 bases. The junction had 4 bases not matched to a gene; V was cut back by 6 bases and J by 1 base. Germline V gene lookup returns CDR1 MNHEY and CDR2 SVGAGI. The CDR3 contains 14 residues. CDR3 protein: CASSTDRGTDTQYF. CDR3 nucleotides: TGTGCCAGCAGCACCGACAGGGGCACAGATACGCAGTATTTT.